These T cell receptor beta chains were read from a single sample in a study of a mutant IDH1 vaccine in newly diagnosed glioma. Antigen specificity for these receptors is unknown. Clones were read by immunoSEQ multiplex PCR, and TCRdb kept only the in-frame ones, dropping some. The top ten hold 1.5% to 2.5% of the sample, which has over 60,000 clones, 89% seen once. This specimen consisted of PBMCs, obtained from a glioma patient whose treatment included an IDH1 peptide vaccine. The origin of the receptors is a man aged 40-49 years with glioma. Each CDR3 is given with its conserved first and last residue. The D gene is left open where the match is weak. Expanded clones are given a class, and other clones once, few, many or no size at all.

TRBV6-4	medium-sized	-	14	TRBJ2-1	CASSDLDGDNEQFF	TGTGCCAGCAGTGACCTGGACGGTGACAATGAGCAGTTCTTC
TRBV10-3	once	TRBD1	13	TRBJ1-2	CASGDSLNYGYTF	TGTGCCAGCGGGGACAGCCTTAACTATGGCTACACCTTC
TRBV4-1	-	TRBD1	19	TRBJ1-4	CASSQGDQGQGFLREKLFF	TGCGCCAGCAGCCAAGGAGATCAGGGACAGGGTTTTTTAAGGGAAAAACTGTTTTTT
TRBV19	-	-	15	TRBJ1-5	CASSIEGAQGQPQHF	TGTGCCAGTAGTATAGAGGGGGCGCAGGGTCAGCCCCAGCATTTT
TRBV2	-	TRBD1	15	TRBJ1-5	CASSAQGGRNQPQHF	TGTGCCAGCAGTGCTCAGGGGGGACGGAATCAGCCCCAGCATTTT
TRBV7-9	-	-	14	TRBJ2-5	CASSPWTVQETQYF	TGTGCCAGCAGCCCCTGGACAGTCCAAGAGACCCAGTACTTC
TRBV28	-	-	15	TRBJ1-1	CASSLDNPWRTEAFF	TGTGCCAGCAGTCTGGACAACCCCTGGAGGACTGAAGCTTTCTTT
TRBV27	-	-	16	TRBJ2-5	CASSPGAILWGETQYF	TGTGCCAGCAGTCCAGGGGCTATACTATGGGGAGAGACCCAGTACTTC
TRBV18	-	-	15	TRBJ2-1	CASSRRGPPYNEQFF	TGTGCCAGCTCACGGAGAGGGCCCCCCTACAATGAGCAGTTCTTC
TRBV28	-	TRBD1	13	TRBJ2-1	CASQGQGNNEQFF	TGTGCCAGCCAGGGACAGGGAAACAATGAGCAGTTCTTC
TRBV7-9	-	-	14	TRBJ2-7	CASSLGNLAYEQYF	TGTGCCAGCAGCTTAGGGAATTTGGCCTACGAGCAGTACTTC
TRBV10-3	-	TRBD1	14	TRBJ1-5	CAISRTGSNQPQHF	TGTGCCATCAGCCGGACAGGGAGCAATCAGCCCCAGCATTTT
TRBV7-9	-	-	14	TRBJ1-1	CASIPFSMNTEAFF	TGTGCCAGTATCCCGTTCTCGATGAACACTGAAGCTTTCTTT
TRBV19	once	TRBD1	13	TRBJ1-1	CASSITGGTEAFF	TGTGCCAGTAGTATTACAGGGGGCACTGAAGCTTTCTTT
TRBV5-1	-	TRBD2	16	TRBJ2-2	CASSAGTSGRAGELFF	TGCGCCAGCAGCGCCGGGACTAGCGGGAGGGCCGGGGAGCTGTTTTTT
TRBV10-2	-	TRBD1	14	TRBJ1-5	CASKLTGGGQPQHF	TGCGCCAGCAAATTAACAGGGGGCGGTCAGCCCCAGCATTTT
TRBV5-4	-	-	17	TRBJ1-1	CASSLLPVARRFTEAFF	TGTGCCAGCAGCTTGTTACCAGTGGCGAGGCGGTTCACTGAAGCTTTCTTT
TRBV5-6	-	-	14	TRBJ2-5	CASSLVGYQETQYF	TGTGCCAGCAGCTTGGTGGGCTATCAAGAGACCCAGTACTTC
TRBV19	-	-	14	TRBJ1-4	CASSKQGLGEKLFF	TGTGCCAGTAGTAAACAGGGACTGGGTGAAAAACTGTTTTTT
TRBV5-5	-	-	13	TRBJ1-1	CASQQTVITEAFF	TGTGCCAGCCAGCAGACGGTGATCACTGAAGCTTTCTTT
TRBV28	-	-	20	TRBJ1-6	CASSPTPGSKRGSYNSPLHF	TGTGCCAGCAGTCCGACCCCGGGGAGTAAAAGAGGGTCCTATAATTCACCCCTCCACTTT
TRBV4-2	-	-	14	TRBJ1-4	CASSQRSSDELLFF	TGTGCCAGCAGCCAAAGGTCGTCCGATGAACTACTGTTTTTT
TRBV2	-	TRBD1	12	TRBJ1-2	CASSETGNGYTF	TGTGCCAGCAGCGAGACAGGGAATGGCTACACCTTC
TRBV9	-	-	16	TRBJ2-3	CASSDYQDIPTDTQYF	TGTGCCAGCAGTGATTACCAGGACATTCCCACAGATACGCAGTATTTT
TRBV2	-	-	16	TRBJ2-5	CASSEDGGSFEETQYF	TGTGCCAGCAGTGAAGACGGGGGTAGTTTTGAAGAGACCCAGTACTTC
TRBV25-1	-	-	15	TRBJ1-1	CASSGDRWGNTEAFF	TGTGCCAGCAGCGGCGATAGATGGGGAAACACTGAAGCTTTCTTT
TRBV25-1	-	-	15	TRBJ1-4	CASSGYRVENEKLFF	TGTGCCAGCAGTGGGTACAGGGTCGAGAATGAAAAACTGTTTTTT
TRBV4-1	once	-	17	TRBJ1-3	CASSQDPTAGVGNTIYF	TGCGCCAGCAGCCAAGATCCCACAGCAGGGGTTGGAAACACCATATATTTT
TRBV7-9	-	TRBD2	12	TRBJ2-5	CASSRSGGTQYF	TGTGCCAGCAGCCGCTCGGGGGGGACCCAGTACTTC
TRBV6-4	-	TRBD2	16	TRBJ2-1	CASSAASGELGNEQFF	TGTGCCAGCAGTGCGGCTAGCGGGGAGTTAGGTAATGAGCAGTTCTTC